Listed below are T cell receptor beta chains from one sample, sequenced in a study of Ad26.COV2.S vaccination and SARS-CoV-2 variants. The repertoire was sequenced with immunoSEQ multiplex PCR; TCRdb's copy has only in-frame clones and lacks some. The profile shows about 350,000 clones, approximately 90% of them singletons. The material was peripheral blood, obtained in a trial of Ad26.COV2.S vaccine versus placebo. These receptors were obtained from a person between 18 and 65 years old who received the Ad26.COV2.S COVID-19 vaccine or a placebo. CDR3s include the opening cysteine and the closing phenylalanine or tryptophan. D genes are given only for firm matches. Clone sizes are given selectively: once, few, many, or a class where the clone is expanded.

CDR3aa: CASSQETGGVLLNTIYF
CDR3nt: TGCGCCAGCAGCCAAGAAACAGGGGGCGTTTTGCTGAACACCATATATTTT
d_gene: TRBD1
v_gene: TRBV4-3
abundance: .
j_gene: TRBJ1-3

CDR3aa: CASQATGRNGYTF
CDR3nt: TGTGCCAGCCAAGCCACAGGGAGGAATGGCTACACCTTC
d_gene: .
v_gene: TRBV5-4
abundance: .
j_gene: TRBJ1-2

CDR3aa: CASSSRSTRVDEKLFF
CDR3nt: TGTGCCAGCAGCTCCAGGAGCACGAGGGTAGACGAAAAACTGTTTTTT
d_gene: .
v_gene: TRBV11-2
abundance: few
j_gene: TRBJ1-4

CDR3aa: CASSSAPGGQPQHF
CDR3nt: TGTGCCAGCAGCTCCGCCCCCGGAGGCCAGCCCCAGCATTTT
d_gene: .
v_gene: TRBV7-8
abundance: .
j_gene: TRBJ1-5

CDR3aa: CASTPTGIAGQGTNSPLHF
CDR3nt: TGTGCCAGTACCCCCACCGGCATCGCGGGACAGGGGACTAATTCACCCCTCCACTTT
d_gene: TRBD1
v_gene: TRBV19
abundance: .
j_gene: TRBJ1-6

CDR3aa: CASSATSTDTQYF
CDR3nt: TGCGCCAGCAGCGCTACTAGCACAGATACGCAGTATTTT
d_gene: .
v_gene: TRBV5-1
abundance: .
j_gene: TRBJ2-3

CDR3aa: CASSILGRAQETQYF
CDR3nt: TGTGCCAGCAGCATCCTTGGCCGAGCCCAAGAGACCCAGTACTTC
d_gene: .
v_gene: TRBV7-9
abundance: .
j_gene: TRBJ2-5

CDR3aa: CASSFLDYPGTQYF
CDR3nt: TGTGCCAGCAGCTTCCTCGACTACCCGGGGACCCAGTACTTC
d_gene: .
v_gene: TRBV11-2
abundance: .
j_gene: TRBJ2-5

CDR3aa: CASSLEGLAGRTGELFF
CDR3nt: TGCGCCAGCAGCTTGGAGGGACTAGCGGGGAGAACCGGGGAGCTGTTTTTT
d_gene: TRBD2
v_gene: TRBV5-1
abundance: .
j_gene: TRBJ2-2

CDR3aa: CASSPRQGNTEAFF
CDR3nt: TGTGCCAGCAGCCCTAGACAGGGGAACACTGAAGCTTTCTTT
d_gene: TRBD1
v_gene: TRBV11-2
abundance: .
j_gene: TRBJ1-1

CDR3aa: CSATQGQGQYF
CDR3nt: TGCAGTGCTACACAGGGTCAGGGGCAGTACTTC
d_gene: .
v_gene: TRBV20-1
abundance: .
j_gene: TRBJ2-7

CDR3aa: CATIQGGSGNTIYF
CDR3nt: TGTGCCACCATACAAGGTGGCTCTGGAAACACCATATATTTT
d_gene: .
v_gene: TRBV28
abundance: .
j_gene: TRBJ1-3

CDR3aa: CATQTGLAGGNEQFF
CDR3nt: TGTGCCACGCAAACCGGACTAGCGGGAGGCAATGAGCAGTTCTTC
d_gene: TRBD2
v_gene: TRBV6-5
abundance: once
j_gene: TRBJ2-1

CDR3aa: CASSLGRGNQPQHF
CDR3nt: TGTGCCAGCAGCTTAGGCAGGGGCAATCAGCCCCAGCATTTT
d_gene: .
v_gene: TRBV11-2
abundance: .
j_gene: TRBJ1-5

CDR3aa: CASSPGQGAIGEQFF
CDR3nt: TGCGCCAGCAGCCCAGGACAGGGGGCTATCGGTGAGCAGTTCTTC
d_gene: TRBD1
v_gene: TRBV4-1
abundance: .
j_gene: TRBJ2-1

CDR3aa: CASSQDGQGINSGNTIYF
CDR3nt: TGCGCCAGCAGCCAAGATGGGCAGGGGATAAACTCTGGAAACACCATATATTTT
d_gene: .
v_gene: TRBV4-1
abundance: .
j_gene: TRBJ1-3

CDR3aa: CASLDGGLRNEQFF
CDR3nt: TGTGCCAGCCTCGACGGCGGCTTGAGGAATGAGCAGTTCTTC
d_gene: .
v_gene: TRBV28
abundance: .
j_gene: TRBJ2-1

CDR3aa: CASSQEASLGGYTF
CDR3nt: TGCGCCAGCAGCCAAGAGGCCTCCCTGGGGGGCTACACCTTC
d_gene: .
v_gene: TRBV4-3
abundance: .
j_gene: TRBJ1-2

CDR3aa: CASGFGQAEHEQYF
CDR3nt: TGTGCTAGTGGTTTCGGCCAGGCGGAGCACGAGCAGTACTTC
d_gene: .
v_gene: TRBV12-5
abundance: .
j_gene: TRBJ2-7

CDR3aa: CASSFRQGALLAYEQYF
CDR3nt: TGTGCCAGCAGTTTTAGGCAGGGGGCCCTGTTGGCTTACGAGCAGTACTTC
d_gene: TRBD1
v_gene: TRBV28
abundance: .
j_gene: TRBJ2-7

CDR3aa: CASSPRSRGSNQPQHF
CDR3nt: TGTGCCAGCAGCCCCCGGTCCCGTGGTAGCAATCAGCCCCAGCATTTT
d_gene: .
v_gene: TRBV5-6
abundance: .
j_gene: TRBJ1-5

CDR3aa: CASSPQAAGGNEQFF
CDR3nt: TGTGCCAGCAGCCCCCAGGCAGCGGGGGGGAATGAGCAGTTCTTC
d_gene: TRBD2
v_gene: TRBV11-3
abundance: .
j_gene: TRBJ2-1

CDR3aa: CASRPSGTGGYEQYF
CDR3nt: TGTGCCAGCAGACCCTCCGGGACAGGGGGCTACGAGCAGTACTTC
d_gene: TRBD1
v_gene: TRBV6-5
abundance: .
j_gene: TRBJ2-7

CDR3aa: CASSQERGPQHF
CDR3nt: TGCGCCAGCAGCCAAGAAAGGGGGCCCCAGCATTTT
d_gene: .
v_gene: TRBV4-1
abundance: .
j_gene: TRBJ1-5

CDR3aa: CASSPRGAGRAFTQYF
CDR3nt: TGTGCCAGTAGTCCACGGGGGGCGGGCCGAGCCTTCACGCAGTATTTT
d_gene: .
v_gene: TRBV19
abundance: .
j_gene: TRBJ2-3

CDR3aa: CASSWRTAETQYF
CDR3nt: TGTGCCAGCAGTTGGAGGACAGCGGAGACCCAGTACTTC
d_gene: .
v_gene: TRBV28
abundance: .
j_gene: TRBJ2-5

CDR3aa: CASSLVRGNNEQFF
CDR3nt: TGTGCCAGCAGCTTAGTGAGGGGGAACAATGAGCAGTTCTTC
d_gene: .
v_gene: TRBV7-2
abundance: .
j_gene: TRBJ2-1

CDR3aa: CASSQLAGSGTDTQYF
CDR3nt: TGTGCCAGCAGCCAGTTAGCGGGGAGCGGGACAGATACGCAGTATTTT
d_gene: TRBD2
v_gene: TRBV3-1/TRBV3-2
abundance: .
j_gene: TRBJ2-3

CDR3aa: CASSDLQGEAFF
CDR3nt: TGTGCCAGCAGCGATTTACAGGGGGAAGCTTTCTTT
d_gene: TRBD1
v_gene: TRBV5-6
abundance: once
j_gene: TRBJ1-1

CDR3aa: CASSLQGPDTQYF
CDR3nt: TGTGCCAGCAGCTTACAGGGGCCAGATACGCAGTATTTT
d_gene: .
v_gene: TRBV7-3
abundance: .
j_gene: TRBJ2-3

CDR3aa: CASSASGRSEQYF
CDR3nt: TGTGCCAGCAGTGCTAGCGGGAGGTCCGAGCAGTACTTC
d_gene: TRBD2
v_gene: TRBV27
abundance: once
j_gene: TRBJ2-7

CDR3aa: CASSHSFGASYEQYF
CDR3nt: TGTGCCAGCAGCCATAGTTTTGGGGCCTCCTACGAGCAGTACTTC
d_gene: .
v_gene: TRBV7-6
abundance: .
j_gene: TRBJ2-7

CDR3aa: CASNFRGGEQYF
CDR3nt: TGTGCCAGTAATTTTCGAGGGGGCGAGCAGTACTTC
d_gene: .
v_gene: TRBV19
abundance: .
j_gene: TRBJ2-7

CDR3aa: CASMWGAEAFF
CDR3nt: TGTGCCAGTATGTGGGGGGCTGAAGCTTTCTTT
d_gene: .
v_gene: TRBV19
abundance: .
j_gene: TRBJ1-1

CDR3aa: CATSMDRGTAEAFF
CDR3nt: TGTGCCACCAGCATGGACAGGGGAACAGCTGAAGCTTTCTTT
d_gene: TRBD1
v_gene: TRBV15
abundance: .
j_gene: TRBJ1-1

CDR3aa: CSAGSNTQYF
CDR3nt: TGCAGTGCGGGGTCGAATACGCAGTATTTT
d_gene: .
v_gene: TRBV20-1
abundance: .
j_gene: TRBJ2-3

CDR3aa: CASTKDRSTGELFF
CDR3nt: TGTGCCAGCACCAAGGACAGGTCCACCGGGGAGCTGTTTTTT
d_gene: TRBD1
v_gene: TRBV11-3
abundance: .
j_gene: TRBJ2-2

CDR3aa: CASSWDGQPTDTQYF
CDR3nt: TGTGCCAGCAGCTGGGACGGACAACCCACAGATACGCAGTATTTT
d_gene: .
v_gene: TRBV6-2/TRBV6-3
abundance: .
j_gene: TRBJ2-3

CDR3aa: CASSPDRGNEKLFF
CDR3nt: TGTGCCAGCAGTCCAGACAGGGGTAATGAAAAACTGTTTTTT
d_gene: TRBD1
v_gene: TRBV28
abundance: once
j_gene: TRBJ1-4

CDR3aa: CASSGGSRTGELFF
CDR3nt: TGTGCCAGCAGTGGTGGGAGCCGTACCGGGGAGCTGTTTTTT
d_gene: .
v_gene: TRBV2
abundance: .
j_gene: TRBJ2-2

CDR3aa: CAWRTGGATEAFF
CDR3nt: TGTGCCTGGAGGACAGGGGGCGCCACTGAAGCTTTCTTT
d_gene: TRBD1
v_gene: TRBV30
abundance: .
j_gene: TRBJ1-1

CDR3aa: CASSNPGVSANEKLFF
CDR3nt: TGTGCCAGCAGTAACCCAGGGGTCTCGGCTAATGAAAAACTGTTTTTT
d_gene: .
v_gene: TRBV6-2/TRBV6-3
abundance: few
j_gene: TRBJ1-4

CDR3aa: CASSFSIAGSSYEQYF
CDR3nt: TGTGCCAGCAGTTTTTCGATCGCGGGGAGCTCCTACGAGCAGTACTTC
d_gene: .
v_gene: TRBV28
abundance: .
j_gene: TRBJ2-7

CDR3aa: CASSPEQAAYEQYF
CDR3nt: TGTGCCAGCAGCCCGGAACAGGCTGCCTACGAGCAGTACTTC
d_gene: .
v_gene: TRBV5-4
abundance: once
j_gene: TRBJ2-7

CDR3aa: CASSPLPRHTGNQPQHF
CDR3nt: TGTGCCAGCAGCCCTCTCCCCCGACACACCGGTAATCAGCCCCAGCATTTT
d_gene: .
v_gene: TRBV7-8
abundance: .
j_gene: TRBJ1-5

CDR3aa: CASSPMWDPDQPQHF
CDR3nt: TGTGCCAGCAGTCCGATGTGGGACCCTGATCAGCCCCAGCATTTT
d_gene: .
v_gene: TRBV4-2
abundance: .
j_gene: TRBJ1-5

CDR3aa: CASSGGGQLWWEQYF
CDR3nt: TGTGCCAGCAGTGGTGGGGGACAGTTATGGTGGGAGCAGTACTTC
d_gene: TRBD1
v_gene: TRBV25-1
abundance: .
j_gene: TRBJ2-7

CDR3aa: CASSEGQGLATQYF
CDR3nt: TGTGCCAGCAGTGAAGGACAGGGGTTGGCGACCCAGTACTTC
d_gene: TRBD1
v_gene: TRBV6-1
abundance: .
j_gene: TRBJ2-5

CDR3aa: CASSRRAGNTEAFF
CDR3nt: TGTGCCAGCAGTCGGAGGGCAGGGAACACTGAAGCTTTCTTT
d_gene: .
v_gene: TRBV2
abundance: .
j_gene: TRBJ1-1

CDR3aa: CATSSTGAGELFF
CDR3nt: TGTGCCACCAGTTCTACGGGGGCCGGGGAGCTGTTTTTT
d_gene: .
v_gene: TRBV24-1
abundance: few
j_gene: TRBJ2-2

CDR3aa: CASSDSGQEAFF
CDR3nt: TGTGCCAGCAGTGATAGCGGACAGGAAGCTTTCTTT
d_gene: .
v_gene: TRBV6-1
abundance: .
j_gene: TRBJ1-1

CDR3aa: CASSQDASGGAWETQYF
CDR3nt: TGCGCCAGCAGCCAAGATGCTAGCGGGGGGGCTTGGGAGACCCAGTACTTC
d_gene: TRBD2
v_gene: TRBV4-1
abundance: .
j_gene: TRBJ2-5

CDR3aa: CASSRRDTLSYEQYF
CDR3nt: TGTGCCAGCAGTCGTCGGGACACGCTCTCCTACGAGCAGTACTTC
d_gene: .
v_gene: TRBV14
abundance: .
j_gene: TRBJ2-7

CDR3aa: CASSSLGGSEQFF
CDR3nt: TGTGCCAGCAGTTCCCTAGGGGGCAGCGAGCAGTTCTTC
d_gene: TRBD1
v_gene: TRBV7-9
abundance: few
j_gene: TRBJ2-1